This T cell receptor beta chain was identified during a study of cytomegalovirus exposure and HLA in healthy donors. This clone has just one count. From germline, CDR1 is DFQATT and CDR2 SNEGSKA (reference sequence). Trimming took off 5 bases at V and 4 bases at J, with 8 bases between the two ends. CDR3 length: 11 residues. PCR amplification relied on 60 Vbeta primers (plus 13 Jbeta primers). TCRdb keeps only in-frame clones here, not all; method: immunoSEQ multiplex PCR. The table includes roughly 100,000 clones, more than 75% detected once. Material for sequencing was PBMCs. V gene TRBV20-1 combines with J gene TRBJ1-2, with D uncertain. The receptor's source is a woman in her fifties or sixties in good health and CMV-seronegative. The CDR3 region has the DNA TGCAGTGCTGGGCCGGTCTATGGCTACACCTTC. This codes for CSAGPVYGYTF.